The following is a TCR beta chain sequence with its context. Produced via immunoSEQ multiplex PCR; TCRdb's table is partial and in-frame only. The data show fewer than 250,000 clones, around 89% seen once. V shed 3 bases, J shed 7 bases, and the junction held 7 bases outside the gene matches. This CDR3 spans 15 amino acids. Looked up from germline, CDR1 is KGHSH and CDR2 is LQKENI. This entry is derived from a study of blood T cell repertoires in COVID-19. The chain employs TRBV18 and TRBJ2-1; 9 nucleotides align to TRBD2. The sequence was obtained from a man in his thirties or forties with COVID-19, enrolled during active disease. Sequenced sample: peripheral blood. CDR3 sequence reads: CASSPGGRANNEQFF. The CDR3 DNA reads as TGTGCCAGCTCACCGGGCGGGAGGGCCAATAATGAGCAGTTCTTC.